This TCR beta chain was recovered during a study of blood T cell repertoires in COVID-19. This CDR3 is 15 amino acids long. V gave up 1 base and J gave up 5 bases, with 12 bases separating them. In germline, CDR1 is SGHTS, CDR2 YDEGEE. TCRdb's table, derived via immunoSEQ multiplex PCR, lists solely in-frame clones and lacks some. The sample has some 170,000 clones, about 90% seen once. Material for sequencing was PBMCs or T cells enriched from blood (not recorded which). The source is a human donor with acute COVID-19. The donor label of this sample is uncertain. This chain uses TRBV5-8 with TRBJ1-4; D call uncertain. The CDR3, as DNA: TGTGCCAGCAGCTTGAATTTCGCGGAAAATGAAAAACTGTTTTTT. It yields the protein CASSLNFAENEKLFF.